This TCR beta chain was captured by sequencing in a study of shared clonotypes between healthy human individuals. Looking at the study overall: The cohort comprised two women and a few men. Their ages spanned 18 to 49 years.

Healthy adults negative for HIV, lacking recent acute infections or vaccinations, served as donors. It was across several immunoSEQ plates that each subset's genomic DNA was evenly split. Measured with immunoSEQ multiplex PCR; TCRdb has only the in-frame clones, and not every one. The table shows 2 million to 2.5 million clones, with more than 85% occurring only once. V was clipped by 3 bases and J by 3 bases; unmatched bases: 10. This CDR3 has 18 amino acids. Per the germline V gene, CDR1 is MNHNS and CDR2 is SASEGT. J is TRBJ2-1 and V is TRBV6-1; 11 bases align to TRBD2. The TCR comes from a man in his late teens or twenties in good health. Some clones in this sample may be carry-over from other donors' samples. The sample taken for sequencing was naive CD4+ T cells from PBMCs. Subset here: CD45RA+ positively selected. The CDR3 protein is CASSDRKTSGTRYNEQFF. The DNA of the CDR3 is TGTGCCAGCAGTGACCGTAAGACTAGCGGGACCCGCTACAATGAGCAGTTCTTC.